A selection of T cell receptor beta chains follows, all from one sample in a study of blood T cell repertoires in COVID-19. The data were produced by immunoSEQ multiplex PCR, yet TCRdb's version contains in-frame clones alone and is incomplete. The sample comprises over 200,000 clones, approximately 90% of which are singletons, and 1.2% rests with the top ten. Source material: PBMCs or T cells enriched from blood (not recorded which). The source is a man aged 25 to 40 who had recovered from COVID-19. CDR3s include the opening cysteine and the closing phenylalanine or tryptophan. D genes are given only for firm matches. Rows give clone size only sometimes, using once, few, many, or a class for an expanded clone.

v_call,j_call,d_call,clone_size,cdr3_aa,cdr3_nt
TRBV7-6,TRBJ1-3,TRBD1,-,CASSFGGGNSGNTIYF,TGTGCCAGCAGCTTTGGAGGGGGCAATTCTGGAAACACCATATATTTT
TRBV10-2,TRBJ1-5,-,-,CASSEGTSNQPQHF,TGCGCCAGCAGTGAGGGGACAAGCAATCAGCCCCAGCATTTT
TRBV29-1,TRBJ1-1,TRBD1,-,CSDIRGQGTEAFF,TGCAGCGATATCAGGGGGCAGGGGACTGAAGCTTTCTTT
TRBV29-1,TRBJ1-2,TRBD1,-,CSVAWGQGYGYTF,TGCAGCGTTGCGTGGGGACAGGGATATGGCTACACCTTC
TRBV28,TRBJ1-6,-,-,CASSRRVLYNSPLHF,TGTGCCAGCAGTCGCCGGGTTCTATATAATTCACCCCTCCACTTT
TRBV18,TRBJ1-2,-,-,CASSQLRFQGPENYGYTF,TGTGCCAGCTCACAGTTAAGGTTCCAGGGTCCCGAAAACTATGGCTACACCTTC
TRBV6-2/TRBV6-3,TRBJ2-7,-,-,CASSRWRGPGDEQYF,TGTGCCAGCAGTCGCTGGAGGGGGCCCGGGGACGAGCAGTACTTC
TRBV11-2,TRBJ2-7,TRBD1,-,CASSSPGQGKQYF,TGTGCCAGCAGCTCACCGGGACAGGGAAAGCAGTACTTC
TRBV28,TRBJ1-2,TRBD1,-,CASSRPGTGAGYTF,TGTGCCAGCAGCCGTCCCGGGACAGGGGCTGGCTACACCTTC
TRBV30,TRBJ2-7,-,-,CAWQGGGPYEQYF,TGTGCCTGGCAAGGAGGGGGCCCCTACGAGCAGTACTTC
TRBV6-5,TRBJ1-1,-,-,CASSSGGDLEAFF,TGTGCCAGCAGTTCCGGGGGGGACCTTGAAGCTTTCTTT
TRBV5-4,TRBJ2-2,-,-,CASSTGSSTGELFF,TGTGCCAGCAGCACGGGGTCCAGCACCGGGGAGCTGTTTTTT
TRBV27,TRBJ2-3,TRBD1,-,CASSWDRVTDTQYF,TGTGCCAGCAGTTGGGACAGGGTGACAGATACGCAGTATTTT
TRBV5-1,TRBJ1-2,TRBD1,-,CASSFGTGLYGYTF,TGCGCCAGCAGCTTCGGGACAGGGCTCTATGGCTACACCTTC
TRBV5-1,TRBJ2-3,-,-,CASSLVGQTPDTQYF,TGCGCCAGCAGCTTGGTCGGACAAACCCCGGATACGCAGTATTTT
TRBV24-1,TRBJ1-1,-,-,CATSDQGYTEAFF,TGTGCCACCAGTGATCAGGGTTACACTGAAGCTTTCTTT
TRBV7-2,TRBJ2-7,-,once,CASSLFSGGYYEQYF,TGTGCCAGCAGCTTATTTTCGGGGGGCTACTACGAGCAGTACTTC
TRBV18,TRBJ2-7,-,-,CASSTDRTESYEQYF,TGTGCCAGCTCAACCGACAGGACGGAATCCTACGAGCAGTACTTC
TRBV30,TRBJ2-1,-,-,CAWSSGPYNEQFF,TGTGCCTGGAGTTCTGGGCCCTACAATGAGCAGTTCTTC
TRBV18,TRBJ1-1,-,-,CASSPDWYREDNTEAFF,TGTGCCAGCTCACCCGATTGGTACAGGGAAGACAACACTGAAGCTTTCTTT
TRBV4-3,TRBJ2-2,-,-,CASSQDYRDHTGELFF,TGCGCCAGCAGCCAAGATTACAGGGACCACACCGGGGAGCTGTTTTTT
TRBV27,TRBJ2-1,-,-,CASSLGGAISYNEQFF,TGTGCCAGCAGTTTAGGCGGGGCCATTAGTTACAATGAGCAGTTCTTC
TRBV5-1,TRBJ2-1,-,once,CASSPQLASAGKFF,TGCGCCAGCAGCCCCCAACTCGCGAGTGCGGGGAAGTTCTTC
TRBV7-9,TRBJ1-1,TRBD1,-,CASSLGRGQRDTEAFF,TGTGCCAGCAGCTTGGGTCGGGGACAGAGAGACACTGAAGCTTTCTTT
TRBV14,TRBJ1-4,-,once,CASSQDTSQGREKLFF,TGTGCCAGCAGCCAAGATACCTCGCAGGGTAGGGAAAAACTGTTTTTT
TRBV4-3,TRBJ2-5,-,-,CASSQEIGQYQETQYF,TGCGCCAGCAGCCAAGAGATTGGACAGTACCAAGAGACCCAGTACTTC